A selection of T cell receptor beta chains follows, all from one sample in a study of T cells expressing NK-cell markers. Using the 5' RACE reads, TCRdb records one entry per CDR3 protein without DNA. The sample is made up of over 150,000 distinct CDR3 sequences, and the top ten hold 20% to 25% of it. Sequencing used blood T cells: a sorted CD56 or NKG2C T cell subset, CD4+ or CD8+ T cells, or bulk PBMC T cells (not recorded which). Receptor source: a man aged 18-75 years in good health. CDR3s include the opening cysteine and the closing phenylalanine or tryptophan. Fields, in order: CDR3 length, V gene, J gene, CDR3 protein.

cdr3_length: 15; v_call: TRBV12-3/TRBV12-4; j_call: TRBJ2-7; cdr3_aa: CASSTLDSLGDEQYF
cdr3_length: 15; v_call: TRBV19; j_call: TRBJ2-7; cdr3_aa: CASSIDWASRYEQYF
cdr3_length: 17; v_call: TRBV9; j_call: TRBJ2-5; cdr3_aa: CASSVATGSEQGETQYF
cdr3_length: 15; v_call: TRBV3-1; j_call: TRBJ1-2; cdr3_aa: CASSQERTGNYGYTF
cdr3_length: 15; v_call: TRBV5-1; j_call: TRBJ2-7; cdr3_aa: CASSFWASGGYEQYF
cdr3_length: 16; v_call: TRBV3-1; j_call: TRBJ2-3; cdr3_aa: CASSRDWSARTDTQYF
cdr3_length: 18; v_call: TRBV2; j_call: TRBJ2-3; cdr3_aa: CASSEARTSGGAPDTQYF
cdr3_length: 11; v_call: TRBV27; j_call: TRBJ2-1; cdr3_aa: CASSFPPEQFF
cdr3_length: 15; v_call: TRBV6-5; j_call: TRBJ2-3; cdr3_aa: CASSFTGASTDTQYF
cdr3_length: 17; v_call: TRBV7-2; j_call: TRBJ2-2; cdr3_aa: CASSSVDRVYDTGELFF
cdr3_length: 16; v_call: TRBV27; j_call: TRBJ2-7; cdr3_aa: CASSLSMGHTSYEQYF
cdr3_length: 14; v_call: TRBV10-3; j_call: TRBJ2-3; cdr3_aa: CAISPGTITDTQYF
cdr3_length: 13; v_call: TRBV19; j_call: TRBJ2-1; cdr3_aa: CASNNQPYDEQFF
cdr3_length: 13; v_call: TRBV6-2/TRBV6-3; j_call: TRBJ2-7; cdr3_aa: CASSSQLTYEQYF
cdr3_length: 17; v_call: TRBV6-1; j_call: TRBJ2-1; cdr3_aa: CASSQTSTGHIIQEQFF
cdr3_length: 14; v_call: TRBV6-1; j_call: TRBJ2-5; cdr3_aa: CASGSGQDQETQYF
cdr3_length: 15; v_call: TRBV12-3/TRBV12-4; j_call: TRBJ2-7; cdr3_aa: CAGLAGDLDTYEQYF
cdr3_length: 16; v_call: TRBV9; j_call: TRBJ2-5; cdr3_aa: CASSVAWDGGYETQYF
cdr3_length: 16; v_call: TRBV6-5; j_call: TRBJ1-2; cdr3_aa: CASSYSYDRFGGGYTF
cdr3_length: 13; v_call: TRBV29-1; j_call: TRBJ2-7; cdr3_aa: CSVKMDGSYEQYF
cdr3_length: 13; v_call: TRBV15; j_call: TRBJ2-1; cdr3_aa: CATSLASYNEQFF
cdr3_length: 15; v_call: TRBV10-3; j_call: TRBJ2-7; cdr3_aa: CAISPLGGGSYEQYF
cdr3_length: 17; v_call: TRBV20-1; j_call: TRBJ2-7; cdr3_aa: CSARTQPGLQYSYEQYF
cdr3_length: 13; v_call: TRBV29-1; j_call: TRBJ2-1; cdr3_aa: CSVDYQGPNEQFF
cdr3_length: 15; v_call: TRBV11-1; j_call: TRBJ2-1; cdr3_aa: CAVGRWDRVSNEQFF
cdr3_length: 14; v_call: TRBV11-2; j_call: TRBJ2-1; cdr3_aa: CASSPGTARNEQFF
cdr3_length: 15; v_call: TRBV6-5; j_call: TRBJ2-5; cdr3_aa: CASSRLAGSRETQYF
cdr3_length: 17; v_call: TRBV11-2; j_call: TRBJ2-3; cdr3_aa: CASSPGTSGPNTDTQYF
cdr3_length: 11; v_call: TRBV15; j_call: TRBJ2-7; cdr3_aa: CATSGSYEQYF
cdr3_length: 16; v_call: TRBV9; j_call: TRBJ2-2; cdr3_aa: CASSEGLAGGAGELFF
cdr3_length: 20; v_call: TRBV27; j_call: TRBJ2-2; cdr3_aa: CASSSQQGLAGDSNTGELFF
cdr3_length: 15; v_call: TRBV20-1; j_call: TRBJ1-1; cdr3_aa: CSQGPTRTDYTEAFF
cdr3_length: 14; v_call: TRBV6-4; j_call: TRBJ2-7; cdr3_aa: CASSESSLASEQYF
cdr3_length: 16; v_call: TRBV5-1; j_call: TRBJ1-2; cdr3_aa: CASSLELGQLNYGYTF
cdr3_length: 15; v_call: TRBV5-1; j_call: TRBJ2-7; cdr3_aa: CASSQARGATYEQYF
cdr3_length: 14; v_call: TRBV15; j_call: TRBJ2-1; cdr3_aa: CATSRRLQGNEQFF
cdr3_length: 16; v_call: TRBV28; j_call: TRBJ1-6; cdr3_aa: CASSFHTSSYNSPLHF